This T cell receptor (beta chain) was identified in a study of tumor-infiltrating lymphocytes in oesophageal squamous cell carcinoma. One entry per CDR3 protein results from TCRdb running MiXCR on the PCR reads. Of 16,000 or so distinct CDR3 sequences listed, about half were seen once; the top ten hold over 15%. Germline values: CDR1 LGHDT, CDR2 YNNKEL (reference sequence). Trimming cost V 6 bases and J 6 bases, with 10 bases left between them. The CDR3 contains 12 residues. This chain connects TRBV3-1 to TRBJ2-3, with D hard to call. The source is a male donor with esophageal squamous cell carcinoma. Sequencing was performed on esophageal tumor tissue. The CDR3 protein is CASRDLVDTQYF. For the CDR3, the DNA is TGTGCCAGCAGAGATTTGGTGGATACGCAGTATTTT.